The TCR beta chain under discussion was sequenced for a study of shared clonotypes between healthy human individuals. The table lists this clone with a few counts. Over several immunoSEQ plates, each subset's genomic DNA was distributed in even portions. Assay: immunoSEQ multiplex PCR; the TCRdb copy retains only in-frame clones and omits some. The sample consists of about 230,000 clones, about 65% of them appearing once. V was trimmed by 3 bases and J by 5 bases, leaving 16 bases between them. This CDR3 region has 14 residues. Germline V gene data show CDR1 as GTSNPN and CDR2 as SVGIG (reference sequence).

This rearrangement joins TRBV30 to TRBJ2-5; D might be TRBD2 (6 bases). The sequence was collected from a young man in good health. Sequenced material: memory CD4+ T cells sorted from blood. This sample's subset: CD45RA-negative fraction. The CDR3 DNA is TGTGCCTGGAGAGTTCCCGGGAGCAGGGAGACCCAGTACTTC. Protein sequence: CAWRVPGSRETQYF.